This T cell receptor (beta chain) originates from a study of shared clonotypes between healthy human individuals. Across the whole study: Those who served as donors were two women and three men between the ages of 18 and 49.

Sequencing of unsorted PBMC DNA was carried out using ten immunoSEQ deep assay plates. Assay: immunoSEQ multiplex PCR; the TCRdb copy retains only in-frame clones and omits some. The sample yields about half a million clones, around 80% seen once. Findings and caveats of the study: Sampling covered blood only; tissue repertoires likely differ.

For this clone: What it recognizes is unknown.

CDR3 length: 16 amino acids. V shed 3 bases, J shed 4 bases, and the junction held 9 bases outside the gene matches. Germline V gene data show CDR1 as SGHTA and CDR2 as FQGNSA. The sample was PBMCs. This clonotype originated in a middle-aged woman in good health. Some clones in this sample may be carry-over from other donors' samples. The chain uses TRBV7-2 and TRBJ2-3; the match to TRBD2 covers 8 bases. CDR3 loop: CASSFLSGSVADTQYF. For the CDR3, the DNA is TGTGCCAGCAGCTTCCTAAGCGGGAGTGTTGCAGATACGCAGTATTTT.